This entry is about one T cell receptor (beta chain). Its antigen is not identified. Vbeta (60) and Jbeta (13) primers were used in the PCR. Measured with immunoSEQ multiplex PCR; TCRdb has only the in-frame clones, and not every one. The sample gives 130,000 to 150,000 clones, about 80% of which show up once; 4.5% is in the top ten. The data are from a study of cytomegalovirus exposure and HLA in healthy donors. Germline CDR1 MNHEY, CDR2 SVGAGI. The V gene end was trimmed by 7 bases and the J gene end by 4 bases; junction bases not matched to a gene: 6. The CDR3 length is 14 residues. General study findings and limits: Cytomegalovirus-associated TCR beta chains were listed, numbering some 170.

The sample taken for sequencing was PBMCs. The TCR was taken from a man aged 35 to 55 in good health and CMV-seronegative. The chain couples TRBV6-5 to TRBJ1-5; TRBD1 matches 8 bases. The DNA for the CDR3 is TGTGCCAGCAACGGACAGGGCGGGAATCAGCCCCAGCATTTT. Translation gives CASNGQGGNQPQHF.